This TCR beta chain appears in the sequencing data of a study of TIL therapy for anti-PD-1-resistant metastatic lung cancer. This CDR3 has 14 amino acids. Trimming took off 7 bases at V and 4 bases at J, with 14 bases between the two ends. CDR1 is MNHNS and CDR2 is SASEGT in the germline V gene. Sample time point: pre-treatment sample, taken before nivolumab and TIL therapy. The libraries were made with immunoSEQ v3. TCRdb keeps only in-frame clones here, not all; method: immunoSEQ multiplex PCR. This repertoire shows about 60,000 clones, 55% to 70% found once; its top ten account for less than 8%. The material sequenced was blood, taken at baseline. The source is a person between 25 and 79 years old with non-small cell lung cancer. This chain connects TRBV6-1 to TRBJ2-1; D could derive from TRBD1 or TRBD2 (5 bases each). The CDR3 DNA sequence: TGTGCCAGCACTACACGGGGACCTTACAATGAGCAGTTCTTC. Its protein is CASTTRGPYNEQFF.